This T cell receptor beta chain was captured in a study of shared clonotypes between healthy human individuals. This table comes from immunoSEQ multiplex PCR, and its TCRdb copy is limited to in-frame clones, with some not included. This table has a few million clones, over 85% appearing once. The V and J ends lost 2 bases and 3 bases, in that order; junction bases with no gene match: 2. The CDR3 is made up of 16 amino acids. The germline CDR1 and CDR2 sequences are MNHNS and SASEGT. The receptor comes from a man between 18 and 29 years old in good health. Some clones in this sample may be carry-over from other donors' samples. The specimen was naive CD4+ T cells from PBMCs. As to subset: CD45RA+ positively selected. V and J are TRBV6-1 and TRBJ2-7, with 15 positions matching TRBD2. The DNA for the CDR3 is TGTGCCAGCAGTGAATGGGGACTAGCGGGAGGCTACGAGCAGTACTTC. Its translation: CASSEWGLAGGYEQYF.